This T cell receptor beta chain is drawn from a study of T cell responses to AZD1222 COVID-19 vaccine. Study-wide results and caveats: Baseline antibody screening turned up just a handful of seropositive AZD1222 recipients.

The length of the CDR3 is 17 residues. The germline V and J ends were trimmed by 2 bases and 3 bases, with 16 bases remaining between them. Germline CDR1 and CDR2: LGHNA and YSLEER. In the case of this clone: What it recognizes is unknown.

Here immunoSEQ multiplex PCR was the method, and the copy in TCRdb shows in-frame clones only, minus some. The sample contains around 180,000 clones, approximately 92% of which appear only once. The chain combines TRBV4-3 with TRBJ1-4; the D gene is possibly TRBD1 (5 bases). The sequence was obtained from an adult in good health. This specimen was peripheral blood, taken on day 0 of AZD1222 vaccination. In nucleotides, the CDR3 is TGCGCCAGCAGCCAAAGTTGGAGGGGAGCCTCTAATGAAAAACTGTTTTTT. It translates to CASSQSWRGASNEKLFF.